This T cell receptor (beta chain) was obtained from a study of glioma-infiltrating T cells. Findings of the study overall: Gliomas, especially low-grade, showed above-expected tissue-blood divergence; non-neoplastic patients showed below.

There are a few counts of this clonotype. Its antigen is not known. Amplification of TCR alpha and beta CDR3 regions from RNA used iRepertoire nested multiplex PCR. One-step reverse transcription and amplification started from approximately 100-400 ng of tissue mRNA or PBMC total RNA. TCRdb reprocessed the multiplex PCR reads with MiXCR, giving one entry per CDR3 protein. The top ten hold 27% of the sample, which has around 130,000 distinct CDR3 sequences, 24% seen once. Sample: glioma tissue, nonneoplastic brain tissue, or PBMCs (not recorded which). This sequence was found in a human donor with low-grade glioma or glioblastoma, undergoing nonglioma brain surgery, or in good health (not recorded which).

The CDR3 DNA follows: TGTGCCAGCAGTTACTTTGACATAAACACCGGGGAGCTGTTTTTT. Protein sequence: CASSYFDINTGELFF. This chain links TRBV6-6 with TRBJ2-2; D not certain. CDR3 length: 15 amino acids. In germline, CDR1 is MNHNY, CDR2 SVGAGI (reference sequence). The ends were cut back, 1 base at V and 2 bases at J, with 8 bases in the middle.